These 8 T cell receptor beta chains originate from one sample sequenced in a study of cytomegalovirus exposure and HLA in healthy donors. Assay used: immunoSEQ multiplex PCR; TCRdb lists only in-frame clones, some missing. Among more than 90,000 clones listed, approximately 90% were seen once. Specimen: PBMCs. The receptor source for this set is a man younger than 35 in good health and CMV-seropositive.

The chain couples TRBV28 to TRBJ1-1; a possible D gene is TRBD1 (5 bases). V was cut by 5 bases and J by 4 bases, with 20 bases left in between. This CDR3 is built from 16 residues. Germline V gives CDR1 MDHEN, CDR2 SYDVKM. The CDR3: CASSARVGKSSTEAFF. The CDR3 DNA follows: TGTGCCAGCAGTGCCAGGGTAGGAAAGTCGAGCACTGAAGCTTTCTTT.

The chain recombines TRBV4-3 with TRBJ1-2; D may be TRBD1 (6 bases). Germline V CDR1 and CDR2: LGHNA, YSLEER. V was pared by 6 bases and J by 2 bases, with 13 bases between. This CDR3 region has 14 residues. The CDR3 DNA reads TGCGCCAGCAGAGAGACAGGACCGAACTATGGCTACACCTTC. Translating it yields CASRETGPNYGYTF.

The V gene is TRBV7-6, the J gene TRBJ2-3; the D gene is possibly TRBD1 (6 bases). CDR1 and CDR2 from the germline V gene are SGHVS and FNYEAQ. The CDR3 covers 15 residues. V was clipped by 5 bases and J by 0 bases, with 12 bases between them. The DNA of the CDR3 is TGTGCCAGCAGCCCAGGGGCAGGCAGCACAGATACGCAGTATTTT. Protein sequence: CASSPGAGSTDTQYF.

The chain joins TRBV7-9 to TRBJ1-5, with D maybe TRBD1 (6 bases). This CDR3 has 16 residues. V dropped 1 base and J dropped 3 bases, with 13 bases sitting between them. Germline assignment: CDR1 SEHNR and CDR2 FQNEAQ (reference sequence). The CDR3 sequence is CASSLGRPGDNQPQHF. The CDR3 DNA follows: TGTGCCAGCAGCTTAGGGAGGCCAGGGGACAATCAGCCCCAGCATTTT.

The chain is built from TRBV18 and TRBJ2-1, with D perhaps TRBD1 (6 bases). The CDR3 extends over 14 amino acids. V was cut by 2 bases and J by 7 bases, with 12 bases left in between. The germline gives CDR1 KGHSH, CDR2 LQKENI. The CDR3 reads CASSPNGQNNEQFF. In DNA form, the CDR3 reads TGTGCCAGCTCACCAAACGGACAGAATAATGAGCAGTTCTTC.

The chain links TRBV9 to TRBJ2-2; maybe TRBD2 (6 bases). V was shortened by 2 bases and J by 5 bases, with 13 bases between the two germline ends. The germline gives CDR1 SGDLS, CDR2 YYNGEE. The CDR3 totals 15 residues. CDR3 sequence reads: CASSVGIAATGELFF. In DNA form, the CDR3 reads TGTGCCAGCAGCGTTGGCATAGCGGCAACCGGGGAGCTGTTTTTT.

The chain carries TRBV7-9 and TRBJ2-7; the match to TRBD1 covers 9 bases. This CDR3 has 13 residues. Germline CDR1 is SEHNR and CDR2 is FQNEAQ (reference sequence). After removal of 6 bases from V and 6 bases from J, the junction contained 6 bases not matched to a gene. The CDR3 region is CASRGTGYSEQYF. The CDR3 DNA follows: TGTGCCAGCAGGGGGACAGGGTATTCCGAGCAGTACTTC.

CDR3 sequence: CASSQGAGAQIYGYTF. The CDR3 coding sequence is TGCGCCAGCAGCCAAGGGGCAGGGGCGCAGATCTATGGCTACACCTTC. The chain combines TRBV4-3 with TRBJ1-2; possibly TRBD1 for D (6 bases). The ends were cut back, 1 base at V and 4 bases at J, with 16 bases in the middle. This CDR3 region has 16 residues. Germline CDR1 and CDR2: LGHNA and YSLEER.